A selection of T cell receptor beta chains follows, all from one sample in a study of response to subunit inactivated influenza vaccine. In TCRdb, the RT-PCR reads were re-called with MiXCR into one record per CDR3 protein. Among roughly 460,000 distinct CDR3 sequences listed, 11% were seen once. Sequenced here: PBMCs from blood, sampled about 6 weeks after vaccination. The receptors were sampled from a man aged 50-60 years who received an inactivated influenza vaccine. Both conserved end residues are part of each CDR3. A D gene is named only where the DNA matches it firmly. The size of a clone is reported for some rows only, either as once, few or many, or as a class for expanded clones.

cdr3_nt,cdr3_aa,v_call,clone_size,d_call,j_call
TGTGCCAGCAGTTTCTCGAGCCGTACCCTCAATCAGCCCCAGCATTTT,CASSFSSRTLNQPQHF,TRBV28,NA,NA,TRBJ1-5
TGCAGTGCAAGTAGGGGGACAGCACCCACCTACGAGCAGTACTTC,CSASRGTAPTYEQYF,TRBV20-1,NA,TRBD1,TRBJ2-7
TGTGCCAGTAGTACCAACAGCTACAATGAGCAGTTCTTC,CASSTNSYNEQFF,TRBV19,NA,NA,TRBJ2-1
TGTGCCAGCAGTGGAGTCCGGGACACCACCTACGAGCAGTACTTC,CASSGVRDTTYEQYF,TRBV2,few,NA,TRBJ2-7
TGTGCCAGCAGTTTACTCGCCAAAAACATTCAGTACTTC,CASSLLAKNIQYF,TRBV12-3/TRBV12-4,many,NA,TRBJ2-4
TGCGCCAGCAGCCAAGACCTGGGTCGCGTCGGAGGGGAGCTGTTTTTT,CASSQDLGRVGGELFF,TRBV4-3,few,NA,TRBJ2-2
TGTGCCAGCAGTTACCTTCCAGGGGCTCAGCCCCAGCATTTT,CASSYLPGAQPQHF,TRBV6-5,few,NA,TRBJ1-5
TGCGCCAGCACCTACCAGGGGAACACCGGGGAGCTGTTTTTT,CASTYQGNTGELFF,TRBV5-1,many,NA,TRBJ2-2
TGTGCCAGCGGCAGCGGGACAGTCCTCAATCAGCCCCAGCATTTT,CASGSGTVLNQPQHF,TRBV6-2/TRBV6-3,few,TRBD1,TRBJ1-5
TGTGCCATCAGTGAGTCTATAGGGACAGGGGCCCGCGAGCAGTACTTC,CAISESIGTGAREQYF,TRBV10-3,few,TRBD1,TRBJ2-7
TGCAGTGCTAGAGATTATAGGGCTAGCGGACCCTACAATGAGCAGTTCTTC,CSARDYRASGPYNEQFF,TRBV20-1,many,TRBD2,TRBJ2-1
TGCAGCGCTCGACGGGCAGATACGCAGTATTTT,CSARRADTQYF,TRBV29-1,many,NA,TRBJ2-3
TGTGCCAGCAGCTTAGATGTGGCCCGGTCCGGCGAGCAGTTCTTC,CASSLDVARSGEQFF,TRBV11-2,NA,NA,TRBJ2-1
TGTGCCAGCAGCTTAGGGGGACAGGGGAGGGTGCATGGCTACACCTTC,CASSLGGQGRVHGYTF,TRBV7-6,many,TRBD1,TRBJ1-2
TGTGCCACCAGTGATCCCCGAAGACAGGGAGACGAGCAGTACTTC,CATSDPRRQGDEQYF,TRBV24-1,NA,TRBD1,TRBJ2-7
TGTGCCAGCAGCTTGAACAGAGAAAACATTCAGTACTTC,CASSLNRENIQYF,TRBV5-5,few,NA,TRBJ2-4
TGTGCCAGCAGCTTAAATGATGCAGCGCCTCAGCCCCAGCATTTT,CASSLNDAAPQPQHF,TRBV7-9,few,NA,TRBJ1-5
TGTGCCAGCAGACAGGGAGTCGGAGGTAACGAGCAGTACTTC,CASRQGVGGNEQYF,TRBV12-3/TRBV12-4,many,NA,TRBJ2-7
TGCAGCGTGGAGAGGGAGGGCAGCTACGAGCAGTACTTC,CSVEREGSYEQYF,TRBV29-1,few,TRBD2,TRBJ2-7
TGTGCCAGCTCCACGATTGGGGGTAGCAATCAGCCCCAGCATTTT,CASSTIGGSNQPQHF,TRBV6-2/TRBV6-3,NA,NA,TRBJ1-5
TGTGCCAGCAGCTCCATTAGGGGGATCGACAGGGGGTTTAAAACCGGGGAGCTGTTTTTT,CASSSIRGIDRGFKTGELFF,TRBV11-2,few,TRBD1,TRBJ2-2